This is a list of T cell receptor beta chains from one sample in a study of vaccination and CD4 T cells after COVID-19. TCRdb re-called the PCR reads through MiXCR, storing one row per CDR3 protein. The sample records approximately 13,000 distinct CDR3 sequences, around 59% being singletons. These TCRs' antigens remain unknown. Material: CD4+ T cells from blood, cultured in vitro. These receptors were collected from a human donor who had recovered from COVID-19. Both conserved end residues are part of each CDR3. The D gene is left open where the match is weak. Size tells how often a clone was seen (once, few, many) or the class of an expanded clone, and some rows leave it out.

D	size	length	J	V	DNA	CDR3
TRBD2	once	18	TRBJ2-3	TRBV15	TGTGCCACCAGCAGAGATCCTTGGACTAGCGGGAGCACAGATACGCAGTATTTT	CATSRDPWTSGSTDTQYF
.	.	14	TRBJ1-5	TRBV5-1	TGCGCCAGCAGCCGGGAGGGGGGCAATCAGCCCCAGCATTTT	CASSREGGNQPQHF
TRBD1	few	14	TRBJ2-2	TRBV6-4	TGTGCCAGCAGTGATGGGACAGACAGCGGGGAGCTGTTTTTT	CASSDGTDSGELFF
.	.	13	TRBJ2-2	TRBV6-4	TGTGCCAGCAGTGAATCCGTTACCGGGGAGCTGTTTTTT	CASSESVTGELFF
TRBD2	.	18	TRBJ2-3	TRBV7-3	TGTGCCAGCAGCCCGGCGGCTAGCGGGAGCCCGAGCACAGATACGCAGTATTTT	CASSPAASGSPSTDTQYF
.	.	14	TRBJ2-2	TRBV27	TGTGCCAGCAGTTTGTTGTCGTGGACCGGGGAGCTGTTTTTT	CASSLLSWTGELFF
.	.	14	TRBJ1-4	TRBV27	TGTGCCAGCAGCTACGGGGGATTTAATGAAAAACTGTTTTTT	CASSYGGFNEKLFF
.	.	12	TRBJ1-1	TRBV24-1	TGTGCCACTCGGGCCTCGAACACTGAAGCTTTCTTT	CATRASNTEAFF
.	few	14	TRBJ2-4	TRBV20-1	TGCAGTGCTAGTAGGGGACACGCCAAAAACATTCAGTACTTC	CSASRGHAKNIQYF
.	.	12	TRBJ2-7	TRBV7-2	TGTGCCAGCAGCTTAGATCGTAGGGAGCAGTACTTC	CASSLDRREQYF
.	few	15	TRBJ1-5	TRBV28	TGTGCCAGCAGTCCCACACAAATAAGAAGTCAGCCCCAGCATTTT	CASSPTQIRSQPQHF
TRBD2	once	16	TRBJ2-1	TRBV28	TGTGCCAGCAGTTTGTCCGGATCAGGGACTAACAATGAGCAGTTCTTC	CASSLSGSGTNNEQFF
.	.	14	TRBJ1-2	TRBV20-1	TGCAGTGTTAGTGGGTTCGGGGGCGGCGTCGGCTACACCTTC	CSVSGFGGGVGYTF
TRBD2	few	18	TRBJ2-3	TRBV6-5	TGTGCCAGCAGTTCCCACTCCGGGACTAGCGGGGTAGGAGATACGCAGTATTTT	CASSSHSGTSGVGDTQYF
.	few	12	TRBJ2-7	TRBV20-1	TGCAGTGCTAGAGATGGGACAAGTTTTGTGTACTTC	CSARDGTSFVYF
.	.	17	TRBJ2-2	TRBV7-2	TGTGCCAGCAGCCCCGCGAGGGGACGGGAGAACACCGGGGAGCTGTTTTTT	CASSPARGRENTGELFF
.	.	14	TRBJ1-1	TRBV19	TGTGCCAGTAGTATGGGATGGGGAGACAGTGAAGCTTTCTTT	CASSMGWGDSEAFF
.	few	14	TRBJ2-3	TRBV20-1	TGCAGTGCTAGCTTAACCGCTAGCACAGATACGCAGTATTTT	CSASLTASTDTQYF
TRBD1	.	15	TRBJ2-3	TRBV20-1	TGCAGTGCGTGGACAGGGGGGATTTCCACAGATACGCAGTATTTT	CSAWTGGISTDTQYF
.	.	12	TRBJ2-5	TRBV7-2	TGTGCCAGCAGCTCTCGTTTGGGTCCCCAGTACTTC	CASSSRLGPQYF
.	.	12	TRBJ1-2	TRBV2	TGTGCCAGCAGTCCCCTCGTACTGGGCTACACCTTC	CASSPLVLGYTF
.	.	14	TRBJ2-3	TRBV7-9	TGTGCCAGCAGCTCCGGAGCTCTCACAGATACGCAGTATTTT	CASSSGALTDTQYF
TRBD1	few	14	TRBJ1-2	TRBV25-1	TGTGCCAGCAGGACTTCAGGGGGAGGCTATGGCTACACCTTC	CASRTSGGGYGYTF
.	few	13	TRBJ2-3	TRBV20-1	TGCAGTGCTAGAGATCCAACCCCAGATACGCAGTATTTT	CSARDPTPDTQYF
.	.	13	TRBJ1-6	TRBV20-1	TGCAGTGCCCAAAAGCAGGGCGATTCACCCCTCCACTTT	CSAQKQGDSPLHF
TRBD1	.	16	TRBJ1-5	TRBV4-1	TGCGCCAGCAGCCGCTCGGACAGGGGAAGCAATCAGCCCCAGCATTTT	CASSRSDRGSNQPQHF
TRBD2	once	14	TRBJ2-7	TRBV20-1	TGCAGTGCTCACCGGGGGACTAGCTCTCGCGAGCAGTACTTC	CSAHRGTSSREQYF
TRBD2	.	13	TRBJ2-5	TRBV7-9	TGTGCCAGCAGATACTCGAGGGAGGGGACCCAGTACTTC	CASRYSREGTQYF
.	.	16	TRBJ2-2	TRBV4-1	TGCGCCAGCAGCCAAGAGATAAGTCGGGGAAACGGGGAGCTGTTTTTT	CASSQEISRGNGELFF
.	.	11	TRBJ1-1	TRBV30	TGTGCCTGGAGTCTAACCACTGAAGCTTTCTTT	CAWSLTTEAFF
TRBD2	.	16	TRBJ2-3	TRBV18	TGTGCCAGCTCACCCGGGACTAGCGGGAGCACAGATACGCAGTATTTT	CASSPGTSGSTDTQYF